Each of the 23 T cell receptor beta chains below was sequenced from the same sample in a study of cytomegalovirus exposure and HLA in healthy donors. Primers included in the PCR were 60 Vbeta and 13 Jbeta primers. The data were produced by immunoSEQ multiplex PCR, yet TCRdb's version contains in-frame clones alone and is incomplete. The sample yields 130,000 to 150,000 clones, about 80% seen once. Sequenced input: PBMCs. All receptors come from a man aged 40-50 years in good health and CMV-seropositive.

V and J are TRBV9 and TRBJ2-1; 8 bases line up with TRBD2. The junction had 14 bases not matched to a gene; V was cut back by 0 bases and J by 6 bases. Germline loops: CDR1 SGDLS, CDR2 YYNGEE. The CDR3 covers 18 residues. The CDR3 bases are TGTGCCAGCAGCGTAGAGGTGGGCGGGGGGTCCCGATCCAATGAGCAGTTCTTC. It translates to CASSVEVGGGSRSNEQFF.

The chain couples TRBV6-6 to TRBJ1-2, with D possibly matching TRBD1 (5 bases). The CDR3 loop spans 15 amino acids. Germline V gene lookup returns CDR1 MNHNY and CDR2 SVGAGI (reference sequence). V lost 2 bases and J lost 6, with 16 bases in between. CDR3 sequence: CASSYGRRFRDGYTF. The CDR3 nucleotides read TGTGCCAGCAGTTACGGACGAAGGTTCAGGGATGGCTACACCTTC.

This clone was counted between two and nine times. The chain recombines TRBV7-9 with TRBJ2-2, with a tentative D call TRBD2 (6 bases). The CDR3 loop spans 16 amino acids. In germline, CDR1 is SEHNR, CDR2 FQNEAQ (reference sequence). Trimming cost V 5 bases and J 5 bases, with 18 bases left between them. The CDR3 region is CASSLGSNAGTGELFF. CDR3 bases: TGTGCCAGCAGCCTTGGTTCCAACGCGGGGACCGGGGAGCTGTTTTTT. The entire variable domain, with the rest obtained from reference TRBV7-9 and TRBJ2-2, is as follows: DTGVSQNPRHKITKRGQNVTFRCDPISEHNRLYWYRQTLGQGPEFLTYFQNEAQLEKSRLLSDRFSAERPKGSFSTLEIQRTEQGDSAMYLCASSLGSNAGTGELFFGEGSRLTVL.

The rearrangement joins TRBV6-5 to TRBJ2-3; 9 bases map to TRBD1. Germline lookup yields CDR1 MNHEY and CDR2 SVGAGI. This CDR3 has 14 amino acids. Unmatched junction bases numbered 5, after V lost 5 bases and J lost 5 bases. Here the CDR3 DNA reads TGTGCCAGCAGTAGGGGGACAGGGAAAGATACGCAGTATTTT. Its protein is CASSRGTGKDTQYF.

The CDR3 DNA is TGTGCCAGCAGCCAGCTAACAGGCACTGAAGCTTTCTTT. This gives the protein CASSQLTGTEAFF. The gene calls are TRBV5-6 and TRBJ1-1, with D perhaps matching TRBD1 (5 bases). The CDR3 loop spans 13 amino acids. The V gene's germline CDR1 is SGHDT and CDR2 YYEEEE. The V end lost 4 bases, the J end lost 4 bases, and 11 bases lay between the germline ends.

V is TRBV27 and J is TRBJ1-1, with D possibly TRBD1 on 5 matching bases. This CDR3 has 12 amino acids. Trimming shortened V by 7 bases and J by 4 bases, and 10 bases separated the two germline ends. CDR1 and CDR2 from the germline V gene are MNHEY and SMNVEV (reference sequence). The CDR3 nucleotides read TGTGCCAGCAAGGGGAAGGGCACTGAAGCTTTCTTT. It codes for CASKGKGTEAFF.

This clone was seen a few times. This chain links TRBV27 with TRBJ2-5; 8 bases align to TRBD2. Germline V gene lookup returns CDR1 MNHEY and CDR2 SMNVEV (reference sequence). The ends lost 4 bases at V and 5 bases at J; junction bases unmatched: 21. The CDR3 loop spans 19 amino acids. The CDR3 DNA reads as TGTGCCAGCAGTTACAGGCGGGGGGTAGGGGGAGGGCCGGGGGAGACCCAGTACTTC. It encodes CASSYRRGVGGGPGETQYF.

The chain uses TRBV4-3 and TRBJ2-3; 8 bases align to TRBD2. The junction had 7 bases not matched to a gene; V was cut back by 4 bases and J by 4 bases. Per the germline V gene, CDR1 is LGHNA and CDR2 is YSLEER. The length of the CDR3 is 15 residues. CDR3 in DNA: TGCGCCAGCAGCCTCGGACTAGCAGGTCCAGATACGCAGTATTTT. It is translated as CASSLGLAGPDTQYF.

This chain links TRBV7-2 with TRBJ1-2, with D unclear. The CDR3 length is 13 residues. The V gene's germline CDR1 is SGHTA and CDR2 FQGNSA. Trimming left V 3 bases short and J 4 bases short, with 9 bases between. In DNA, the CDR3 is TGTGCCAGCAGCTTGGCAAGGAGCTATGGCTACACCTTC. Translating gives CASSLARSYGYTF.

The gene calls are TRBV10-3 and TRBJ2-7; 12 bases map to TRBD2. Unmatched junction bases numbered 4, after V lost 4 bases and J lost 3 bases. The germline V gene has CDR1 ENHRY and CDR2 SYGVKD. This CDR3 has 15 amino acids. CDR3 protein: CAISAPTSGGYEQYF. The CDR3 DNA is TGTGCCATCAGTGCCCCGACTAGCGGGGGCTACGAGCAGTACTTC.

This chain joins TRBV27 and TRBJ2-7; a weak D match, TRBD1 (6 bases). V dropped 6 bases and J dropped 2 bases, with 14 bases sitting between them. The CDR3 sequence is 14 residues long. Germline V gene data show CDR1 as MNHEY and CDR2 as SMNVEV (reference sequence). The CDR3 nucleotides read TGTGCCAGCAGAAGGCCGGGACAAGCCTACGAGCAGTACTTC. Protein product: CASRRPGQAYEQYF.

The V gene is TRBV21-1, the J gene TRBJ1-5; the D call in the table, TRBD1, was not verified against the DNA. TRBV21-1 is classified as a pseudogene. The CDR3 has 14 amino acids. The chain's CDR3 is CASRTGQLNQPQHF. Here the CDR3 DNA reads TGTGCCAGCCGAACTGGACAGCTGAATCAGCCCCAGCATTTT.

The CDR3 is CASRVGVSPLHF. CDR3 DNA: TGTGCCAGCAGGGTAGGGGTTTCACCCCTCCACTTT. J is TRBJ1-6 and V is TRBV11-2; perhaps TRBD1 as D (5 bases). V was clipped by 6 bases and J by 9 bases, with 9 bases between them. Per germline, CDR1 SGHAT and CDR2 FQNNGV. The length of the CDR3 is 12 residues.

The rearrangement links TRBV27 to TRBJ1-1; TRBD1 is a possible D gene (6 bases). Trimming cost V 6 bases and J 1 base, with 18 bases left between them. This CDR3 spans 16 amino acids. Germline V gene lookup returns CDR1 MNHEY and CDR2 SMNVEV (reference sequence). The CDR3 DNA follows: TGTGCCAGCAGCATTCGGCAGGGAGGGGGGAACACTGAAGCTTTCTTT. This gives the protein CASSIRQGGGNTEAFF.

This clone is a singleton in its sample. The rearrangement uses TRBV27 and TRBJ1-4, with D possibly being TRBD1 (5 bases). CDR3 size: 14 residues. In germline, CDR1 is MNHEY, CDR2 SMNVEV (reference sequence). Trimming left V 6 bases short and J 2 bases short, with 10 bases between. Here the CDR3 reads CASSVTETNEKLFF. CDR3 DNA: TGTGCCAGCAGCGTGACAGAGACTAATGAAAAACTGTTTTTT.

The chain is built from TRBV18 and TRBJ1-1; D perhaps matches TRBD1 (6 bases). Deletions cut 6 bases from V and 1 base from J, with 12 bases between. The V gene's germline CDR1 is KGHSH and CDR2 LQKENI. This CDR3 has 14 amino acids. CDR3 DNA: TGTGCCAGCTCCCGCGGACAGTCGAACACTGAAGCTTTCTTT. Protein: CASSRGQSNTEAFF.

This clone was picked up a small number of times. V is TRBV7-9 and J is TRBJ1-3; no definite D call. The CDR3 is 16 residues long. The germline V gene has CDR1 SEHNR and CDR2 FQNEAQ (reference sequence). Trimming took 2 bases from V and 0 from J, leaving 11 bases between them. For the CDR3, the DNA is TGTGCCAGCAGCTTAAATCGACCGGGCTCTGGAAACACCATATATTTT. Amino acids: CASSLNRPGSGNTIYF. The full variable domain, its missing parts supplied by reference TRBV7-9 and TRBJ1-3, is DTGVSQNPRHKITKRGQNVTFRCDPISEHNRLYWYRQTLGQGPEFLTYFQNEAQLEKSRLLSDRFSAERPKGSFSTLEIQRTEQGDSAMYLCASSLNRPGSGNTIYFGEGSWLTVV.

This chain joins TRBV5-4 and TRBJ2-1, with 7 bases fitting TRBD2. Germline V gene data show CDR1 as SGHNT and CDR2 as YYREEE (reference sequence). With V trimmed by 1 base and J by 5 bases, 6 bases remained unmatched. This CDR3 is 15 amino acids long. The CDR3 DNA sequence: TGTGCCAGCAGCTTGATTTCTCTAGCGGACAATGAGCAGTTCTTC. Encoded protein: CASSLISLADNEQFF.

This chain joins TRBV2 and TRBJ2-7; D is possibly TRBD1 (5 bases). The CDR3 totals 12 residues. Trimming stripped 4 bases from V and 6 bases from J, with 10 bases between. From germline, CDR1 is SNHLY and CDR2 FYNNEI. The CDR3: CASSGRQFEQYF. In DNA form, the CDR3 reads TGTGCCAGCAGTGGAAGACAGTTCGAGCAGTACTTC.

This clone has just one count. The gene calls are TRBV6-6 and TRBJ1-2; D may be TRBD1 (5 bases). Germline values: CDR1 MNHNY, CDR2 SVGAGI (reference sequence). The CDR3 is made up of 16 amino acids. V was trimmed by 2 bases and J by 3 bases, leaving 16 bases between them. The CDR3 protein is CASSYTESSGDYGYTF. The DNA of the CDR3 is TGTGCCAGCAGTTACACGGAATCGTCGGGGGACTATGGCTACACCTTC.

The chain couples TRBV18 to TRBJ2-7; 10 bases match TRBD1. J lost 4 bases, V lost 3 bases, and 6 bases had no gene match. This CDR3 region has 15 residues. Per the germline V gene, CDR1 is KGHSH and CDR2 is LQKENI. The CDR3 here is CASSPMGQGYYEQYF. Written as DNA, the CDR3 is TGTGCCAGCTCACCTATGGGACAGGGGTATTACGAGCAGTACTTC.

This chain connects TRBV30 to TRBJ1-4; a possible D gene is TRBD1 (5 bases). CDR1 and CDR2 (germline): GTSNPN, SVGIG (reference sequence). V gave up 0 bases and J gave up 13 bases, with 18 bases separating them. CDR3 size: 14 residues. DNA for the CDR3: TGTGCCTGGAGTGTAAGGAGAAGGGGCGCCTCACTGTTTTTT. Its translation is CAWSVRRRGASLFF.

This chain uses TRBV9 with TRBJ1-3; 10 positions match TRBD1. The CDR3 loop spans 17 amino acids. The V gene end was trimmed by 2 bases and the J gene end by 0 bases; junction bases not matched to a gene: 5. Germline values: CDR1 SGDLS, CDR2 YYNGEE. The CDR3, as DNA: TGTGCCAGCAGCGTCGGCGACAGGGGGCCCTCTGGAAACACCATATATTTT. This gives the protein CASSVGDRGPSGNTIYF.